Detailed here is one T cell receptor beta chain. The data stem from a study of blood T cell repertoires in COVID-19. Across the study: Researchers got acute and convalescent COVID-19 samples from the United States, Italy and Spain. T cells, B-cell-depleted T cells, or PBMCs provided the cDNA or gDNA that served as material.

Original data processing: Estimates of nucleated cell counts were drawn from the amplification of reference gene primers. Clones were sequenced by immunoSEQ multiplex PCR, and TCRdb holds only the in-frame ones, with some missing. Clone size and the V and J calls come from that table; the DNA yielded D and trimming. The table shows over 45,000 clones, with roughly 80% occurring only once. This sequence originates from a man aged 50-59 years with active COVID-19. The sequenced sample was peripheral blood.

CDR3: CASSASSSYEQYF. CDR3 bases: TGCGCCAGCAGTGCCAGTTCATCCTACGAGCAGTACTTC. V gene TRBV10-1 combines with J gene TRBJ2-7; unclear D gene. There are 13 residues in the CDR3. The V end was cut by 4 bases, the J end by 1 base, with 8 bases between. Germline-derived CDR1 and CDR2 are WNHNN and SYGVQD (reference sequence).